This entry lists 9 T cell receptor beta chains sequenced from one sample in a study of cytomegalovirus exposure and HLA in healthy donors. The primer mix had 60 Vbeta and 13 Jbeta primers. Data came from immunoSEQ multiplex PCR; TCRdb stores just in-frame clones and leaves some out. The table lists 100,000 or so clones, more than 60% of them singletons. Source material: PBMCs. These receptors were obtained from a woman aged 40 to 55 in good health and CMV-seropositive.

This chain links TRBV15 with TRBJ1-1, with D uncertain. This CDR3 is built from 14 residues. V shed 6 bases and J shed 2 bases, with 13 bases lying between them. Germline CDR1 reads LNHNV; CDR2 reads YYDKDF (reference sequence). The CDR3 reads CATSPLAVNTEAFF. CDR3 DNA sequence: TGTGCCACCAGTCCTCTGGCAGTCAACACTGAAGCTTTCTTT.

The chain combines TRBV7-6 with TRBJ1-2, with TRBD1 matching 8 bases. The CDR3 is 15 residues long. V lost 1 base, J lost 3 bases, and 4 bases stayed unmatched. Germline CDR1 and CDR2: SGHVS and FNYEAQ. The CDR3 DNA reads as TGTGCCAGCAGCTTAGGTACAGGGGGTGACTATGGCTACACCTTC. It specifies CASSLGTGGDYGYTF.

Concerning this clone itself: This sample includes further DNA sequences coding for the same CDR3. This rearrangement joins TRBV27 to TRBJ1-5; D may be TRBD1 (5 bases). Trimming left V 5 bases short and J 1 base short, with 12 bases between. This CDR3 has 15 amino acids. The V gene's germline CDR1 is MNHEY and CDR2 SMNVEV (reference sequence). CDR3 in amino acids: CASSLLGGSNQPQHF. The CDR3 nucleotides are TGTGCCAGCAGTCTCCTCGGGGGGAGCAATCAGCCCCAGCATTTT.

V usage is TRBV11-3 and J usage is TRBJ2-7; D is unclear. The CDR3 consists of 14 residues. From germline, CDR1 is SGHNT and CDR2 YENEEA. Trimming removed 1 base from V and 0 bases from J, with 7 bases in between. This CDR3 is CASSLARVSYEQYF. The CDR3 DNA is TGTGCCAGCAGCTTAGCCCGCGTCTCCTACGAGCAGTACTTC.

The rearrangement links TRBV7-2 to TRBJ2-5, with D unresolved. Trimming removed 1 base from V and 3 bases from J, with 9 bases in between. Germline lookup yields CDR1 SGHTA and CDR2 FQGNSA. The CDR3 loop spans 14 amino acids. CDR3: CASSLVSSEETQYF. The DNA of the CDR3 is TGTGCCAGCAGCTTAGTAAGCAGCGAAGAGACCCAGTACTTC.

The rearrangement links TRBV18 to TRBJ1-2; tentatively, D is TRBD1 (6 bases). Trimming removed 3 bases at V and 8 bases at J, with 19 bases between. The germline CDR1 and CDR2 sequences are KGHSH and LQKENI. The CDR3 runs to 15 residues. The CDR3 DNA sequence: TGTGCCAGCTCACCGGGGGCCTGGACCCGGAACGGCTACACCTTC. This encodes CASSPGAWTRNGYTF.

The CDR3 coding sequence is TGTGCCAGCAGCAAAGGGGGGGGACCCAATCAGCCCCAGCATTTT. Residues: CASSKGGGPNQPQHF. The chain joins TRBV28 to TRBJ1-5; TRBD1 might be the D (6 bases). Trimming removed 6 bases at V and 3 bases at J, with 15 bases between. This CDR3 has 15 residues. Germline loops: CDR1 MDHEN, CDR2 SYDVKM.

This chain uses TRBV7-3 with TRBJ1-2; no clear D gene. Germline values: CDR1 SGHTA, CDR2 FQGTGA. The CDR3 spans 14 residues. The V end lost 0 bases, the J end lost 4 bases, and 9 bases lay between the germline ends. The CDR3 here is CASSLTGEAYGYTF. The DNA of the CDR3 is TGTGCCAGCAGCTTAACAGGAGAAGCCTATGGCTACACCTTC.

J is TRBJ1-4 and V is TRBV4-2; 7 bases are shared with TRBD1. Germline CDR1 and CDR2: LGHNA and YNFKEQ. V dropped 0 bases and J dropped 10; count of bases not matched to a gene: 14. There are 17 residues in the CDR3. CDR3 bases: TGTGCCAGCAGCCAAGATCCCGAGGCAGGGGGGATGGCAAAACTGTTTTTT. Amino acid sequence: CASSQDPEAGGMAKLFF.